The 8 T cell receptor beta chains given below trace back to one sample, sequenced in a study of regulatory T cells in long-lasting Graves disease. This sample's time point: persistent/refractory GD, antithyroid drugs over 5 years with positive TRAb. Preparation of the TCR library used RNA extracted from PBMCs. HTBI primers from iRepertoire and Arm-PCR of CDR3 regions yielded the TCR beta libraries. TCRdb reprocessed the multiplex PCR reads via MiXCR and lists one record per CDR3 protein. Counted here are under 450,000 distinct CDR3 sequences, roughly a quarter occurring once; the ten biggest clones make up about 26%. This specimen consisted of peripheral blood mononuclear cells (PBMCs), obtained when the disease was refractory, from a patient treated with antithyroid drugs. These receptors originate from a female donor with Graves disease.

This clonotype was recorded a few times. DNA for the CDR3: TGTGCCAGCAGCTTGGAGGCTGTAGGGGACCGGGCCTCGAACACTGAAGCTTTCTTT. Protein: CASSLEAVGDRASNTEAFF. The chain has TRBV13 and TRBJ1-1; D may be TRBD1 (5 bases). The V and J ends lost 3 bases and 1 base respectively, with 24 bases between them. Germline V CDR1 and CDR2: PRHDT, FYEKMQ (reference sequence). This CDR3 contains 19 residues.

The chain carries TRBV4-3 and TRBJ1-1; TRBD1 matches at 8 bases. The CDR3 runs 15 residues. Germline lookup yields CDR1 LGHNA and CDR2 YSLEER. V gave up 0 bases and J gave up 5 bases; unmatched junction bases: 5. The CDR3 loop reads CASSQDSTGGTEAFF. CDR3 DNA: TGCGCCAGCAGCCAAGATTCCACAGGGGGTACTGAAGCTTTCTTT.

This clonotype was detected ten times or more. The chain is built from TRBV12-3 or TRBV12-4 and TRBJ2-7; D uncertain. V lost 5 bases, J lost 2 bases, and 7 bases lay in between. CDR3 length equals 12 residues. The CDR3: CASSIIPYEQYF. The CDR3 DNA follows: TGTGCCAGCAGTATTATTCCCTACGAGCAGTACTTC.

Only a few counts were recorded for this clonotype. The rearrangement joins TRBV20-1 to TRBJ1-6; D gene unclear. V was cut by 2 bases and J by 6 bases, with 8 bases left in between. The CDR3 has 13 residues. CDR1 and CDR2 from the germline V gene are DFQATT and SNEGSKA (reference sequence). The CDR3 region is CSARITSNSPLHF. In nucleotides, the CDR3 is TGCAGTGCTAGAATTACGTCTAATTCACCCCTCCACTTT.

This chain uses TRBV3-1 with TRBJ2-7, with D perhaps matching TRBD1 or TRBD2 (6 bases each). There are 14 residues in the CDR3. The V end was cut by 5 bases, the J end by 6 bases, with 17 bases between. From germline, CDR1 is LGHDT and CDR2 YNNKEL (reference sequence). CDR3 nucleotides: TGTGCCAGCAGCTCTTGGGACTTCAGGGGCGAGCAGTACTTC. It is translated as CASSSWDFRGEQYF.

The CDR3 loop is CSATPERVGGGDEQFF. The CDR3 DNA sequence: TGCAGTGCTACGCCTGAGCGGGTAGGCGGAGGGGATGAGCAGTTCTTC. The chain recombines TRBV20-1 with TRBJ2-1; a weak D match, TRBD2 (6 bases). The CDR3 consists of 16 residues. The V gene's germline CDR1 is DFQATT and CDR2 SNEGSKA (reference sequence). V lost 4 bases to trimming and J lost 8 bases, with 24 bases between them.

V usage is TRBV20-1 and J usage is TRBJ2-2; 13 bases are shared with TRBD2. The CDR3 runs 15 residues. J gave up 8 bases and V 3 bases, and 6 bases lay outside the gene matches. CDR1 is DFQATT and CDR2 is SNEGSKA in the germline V gene (reference sequence). CDR3 DNA sequence: TGCAGTGCTAGTCAACTAGCGGGAGGGCCTGGGGAGCTGTTTTTT. Encoded protein: CSASQLAGGPGELFF.

This clonotype has only a few counts. The chain recombines TRBV7-6 with TRBJ2-7; TRBD1 is a possible D gene (6 bases). Germline V lookup: CDR1 SGHVS, CDR2 FNYEAQ. V was cut by 3 bases and J by 6 bases, with 21 bases left in between. The CDR3 contains 16 residues. The CDR3 here is CASSLADSPSWSEQYF. The CDR3 DNA reads TGTGCCAGCAGCTTGGCGGACAGTCCTTCCTGGAGCGAGCAGTACTTC.